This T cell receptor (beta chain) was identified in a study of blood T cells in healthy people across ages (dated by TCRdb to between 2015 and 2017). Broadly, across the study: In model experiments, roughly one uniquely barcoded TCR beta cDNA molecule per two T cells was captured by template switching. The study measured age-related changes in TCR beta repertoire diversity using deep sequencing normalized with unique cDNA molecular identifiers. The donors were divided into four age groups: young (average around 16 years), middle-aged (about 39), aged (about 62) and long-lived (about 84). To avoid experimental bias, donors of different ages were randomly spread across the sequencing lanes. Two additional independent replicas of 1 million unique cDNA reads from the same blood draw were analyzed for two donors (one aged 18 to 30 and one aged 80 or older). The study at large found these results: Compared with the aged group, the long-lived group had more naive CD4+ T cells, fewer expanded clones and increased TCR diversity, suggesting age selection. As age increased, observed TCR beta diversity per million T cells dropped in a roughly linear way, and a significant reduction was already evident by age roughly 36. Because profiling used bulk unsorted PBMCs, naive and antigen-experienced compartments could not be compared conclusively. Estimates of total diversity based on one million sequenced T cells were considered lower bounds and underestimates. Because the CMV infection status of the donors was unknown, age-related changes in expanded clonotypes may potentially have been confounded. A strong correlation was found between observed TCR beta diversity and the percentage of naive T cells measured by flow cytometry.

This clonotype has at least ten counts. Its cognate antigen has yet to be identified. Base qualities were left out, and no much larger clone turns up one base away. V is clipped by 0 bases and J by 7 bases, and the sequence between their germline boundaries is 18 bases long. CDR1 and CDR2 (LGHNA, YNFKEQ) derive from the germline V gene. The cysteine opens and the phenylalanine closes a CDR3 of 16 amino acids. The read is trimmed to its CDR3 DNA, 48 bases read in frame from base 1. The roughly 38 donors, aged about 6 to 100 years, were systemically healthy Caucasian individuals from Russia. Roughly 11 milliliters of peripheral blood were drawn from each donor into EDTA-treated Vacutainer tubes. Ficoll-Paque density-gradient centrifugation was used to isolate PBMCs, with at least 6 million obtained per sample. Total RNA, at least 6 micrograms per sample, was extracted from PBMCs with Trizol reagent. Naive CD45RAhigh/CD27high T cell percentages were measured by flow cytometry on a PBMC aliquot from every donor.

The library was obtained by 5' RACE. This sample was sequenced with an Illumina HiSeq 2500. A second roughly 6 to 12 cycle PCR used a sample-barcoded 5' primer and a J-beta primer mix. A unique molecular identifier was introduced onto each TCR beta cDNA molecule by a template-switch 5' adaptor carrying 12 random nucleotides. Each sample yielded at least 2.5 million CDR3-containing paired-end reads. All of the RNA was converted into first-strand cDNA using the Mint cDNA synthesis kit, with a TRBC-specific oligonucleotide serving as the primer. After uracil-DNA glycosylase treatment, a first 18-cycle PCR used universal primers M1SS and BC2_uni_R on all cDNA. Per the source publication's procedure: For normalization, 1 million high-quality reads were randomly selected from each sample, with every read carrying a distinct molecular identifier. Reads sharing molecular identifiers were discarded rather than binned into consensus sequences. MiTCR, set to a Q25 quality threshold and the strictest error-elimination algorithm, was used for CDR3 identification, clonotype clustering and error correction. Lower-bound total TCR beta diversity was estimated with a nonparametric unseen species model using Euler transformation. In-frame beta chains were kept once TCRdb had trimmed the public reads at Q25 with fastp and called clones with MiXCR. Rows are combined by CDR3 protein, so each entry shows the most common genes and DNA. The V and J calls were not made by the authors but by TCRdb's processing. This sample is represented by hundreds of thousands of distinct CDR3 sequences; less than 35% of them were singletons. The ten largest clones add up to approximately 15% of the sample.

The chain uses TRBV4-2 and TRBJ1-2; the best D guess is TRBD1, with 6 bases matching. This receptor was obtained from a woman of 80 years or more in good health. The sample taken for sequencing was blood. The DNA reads TGTGCCAGCAGCCAAGATGGAGTTTACAGGGATCGTGGCTACACCTTC. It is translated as CASSQDGVYRDRGYTF.